One sample yielded the 9 T cell receptor beta chains listed below, sequenced in a study of regulatory T cells in long-lasting Graves disease. Indicated time point: newly diagnosed GD, antithyroid drugs for less than 3 months. From RNA extracted from PBMCs, the TCR library was made. Arm-PCR of CDR3 regions with iRepertoire HTBI primers generated TCR beta libraries. TCRdb used MiXCR to reprocess the multiplex PCR reads, holding one entry per CDR3 protein. The sample has fewer than 650,000 distinct CDR3 sequences; around 15% are singletons. Separately, the same data were catalogued under a study of T cells in Graves' hyperthyroidism and ophthalmopathy.

Sequencing was performed on peripheral blood mononuclear cells (PBMCs), taken at new diagnosis, from a patient treated with antithyroid drugs. All receptors come from a woman aged 30 to 39 with Graves disease.

This clonotype appeared a few times. The genes are TRBV19 and TRBJ2-1, with D perhaps given as TRBD1 or TRBD2 (6 bases each). Germline V lookup: CDR1 LNHDA, CDR2 SQIVND (reference sequence). CDR3 size: 14 residues. Trimming took 7 bases from V and 6 from J, leaving 16 bases between them. The CDR3 region has the DNA TGTGCCAGTAAGGGGGGTATGCCGCTCAATGAGCAGTTCTTC. Translated, it gives CASKGGMPLNEQFF.

V gene TRBV9 combines with J gene TRBJ1-2; D might be TRBD1 (5 bases). The V and J ends lost 3 bases and 3 bases respectively, with 15 bases between them. CDR3 length: 15 residues. Germline V gives CDR1 SGDLS, CDR2 YYNGEE. CDR3 DNA sequence: TGTGCCAGCAGCGCCTGGGGGGGGACGGACTATGGCTACACCTTC. This codes for CASSAWGGTDYGYTF.

In its sample, this clonotype was seen many times. In nucleotides, the CDR3 is TGTGCCAGCACCCAGAGGGGAGATACGCAGTATTTT. The encoded protein is CASTQRGDTQYF. V is TRBV7-9 and J is TRBJ2-3; TRBD1 or TRBD2 may be the D gene (5 bases each). Looked up from germline, CDR1 is SEHNR and CDR2 is FQNEAQ (reference sequence). The CDR3 totals 12 residues. V was clipped by 7 bases and J by 5 bases, with 10 bases between them.

The V and J genes are TRBV7-2 and TRBJ1-5; D is possibly TRBD1 (5 bases). This CDR3 comprises 14 residues. Trimming removed 6 bases from V and 4 bases from J, with 13 bases in between. Germline CDR1 is SGHTA and CDR2 is FQGNSA. CDR3 loop: CASSRGPTNQPQHF. CDR3 nucleotide sequence: TGTGCCAGCAGTCGGGGACCGACAAATCAGCCCCAGCATTTT.

This chain uses TRBV20-1 with TRBJ2-3; D is unclear. The CDR3 is 15 amino acids. Per germline, CDR1 DFQATT and CDR2 SNEGSKA (reference sequence). The V end lost 3 bases, the J end lost 0 bases, and 13 bases lay between the germline ends. This CDR3 reads CSARDGSASTDTQYF. The CDR3 DNA follows: TGCAGTGCTAGGGACGGATCAGCTAGCACAGATACGCAGTATTTT.

This clonotype was found many times. V is TRBV12-3 or TRBV12-4 and J is TRBJ1-2, with a weak D call TRBD1 (6 bases). The CDR3 length is 13 residues. Trimming pared 3 bases from V and 4 bases from J, leaving 9 bases between. CDR3 DNA sequence: TGTGCCAGCAGTTTGCAGGGGTTCTATGGCTACACCTTC. It translates to CASSLQGFYGYTF.

In this sample, this clonotype turned up many times. This chain connects TRBV20-1 to TRBJ1-3; the D gene is possibly TRBD1 (6 bases). CDR3 size: 14 residues. Trimming took off 7 bases at V and 3 bases at J, with 16 bases between the two ends. Germline lookup yields CDR1 DFQATT and CDR2 SNEGSKA (reference sequence). The CDR3, as DNA: TGCAGTGGGGGGACAATAAATGGTGGAAACACCATATATTTT. This gives the protein CSGGTINGGNTIYF.

This clonotype was seen only a few times. The chain recombines TRBV30 with TRBJ1-5; TRBD1 is a possible D gene (5 bases). The CDR3 spans 14 residues. The V and J ends lost 1 base and 3 bases respectively, with 10 bases between them. Germline values: CDR1 GTSNPN, CDR2 SVGIG (reference sequence). The CDR3 here is CAWSGGVFNQPQHF. DNA for the CDR3: TGTGCCTGGAGTGGGGGGGTGTTCAATCAGCCCCAGCATTTT.

This clonotype was detected many times. The chain combines TRBV7-8 with TRBJ2-1, with TRBD2 matching 13 bases. J was trimmed by 12 bases and V by 5 bases; bases with no gene match: 13. Germline CDR1 reads SGHVS; CDR2 reads FQNEAQ. CDR3 length equals 16 residues. CDR3 DNA sequence: TGTGCCAGCAGCCTAGGAGGACTAGCGGGAGTTAAAGGGCAGTTCTTC. Its translation is CASSLGGLAGVKGQFF.